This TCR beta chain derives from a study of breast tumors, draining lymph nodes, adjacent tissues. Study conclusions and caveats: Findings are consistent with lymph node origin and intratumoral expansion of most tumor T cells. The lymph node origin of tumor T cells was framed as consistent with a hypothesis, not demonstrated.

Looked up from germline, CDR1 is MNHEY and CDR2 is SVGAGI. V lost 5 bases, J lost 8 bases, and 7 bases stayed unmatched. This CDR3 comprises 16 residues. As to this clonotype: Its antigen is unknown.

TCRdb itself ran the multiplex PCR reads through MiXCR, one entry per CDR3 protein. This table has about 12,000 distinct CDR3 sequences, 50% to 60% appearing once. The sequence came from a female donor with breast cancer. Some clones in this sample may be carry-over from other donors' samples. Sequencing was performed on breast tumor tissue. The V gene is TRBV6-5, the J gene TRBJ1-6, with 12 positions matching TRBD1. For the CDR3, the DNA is TGTGCCAGCAGTCCCGGGACAGGGGGCGCGTATTCACCCCTCCACTTT. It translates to CASSPGTGGAYSPLHF.